This passage covers 27 T cell receptor beta chains from one sample sequenced in a study of graft-versus-host responses after intestinal transplantation. The antigens for these receptors are not known. Produced via immunoSEQ multiplex PCR; TCRdb's table is partial and in-frame only. This table has 50,000 to 75,000 clones, about 94% appearing once. The material sequenced was unstimulated CD4+ T cells sorted from spleen or lymph node cells, taken before transplant. These receptors all stem from a human donor who was the organ donor for an intestinal transplant.

V gene TRBV5-6 combines with J gene TRBJ2-6; D is unclear. Trimming stripped 3 bases from V and 0 bases from J, with 7 bases between. Germline V gene sequence: CDR1 SGHDT, CDR2 YYEEEE. The CDR3 extends over 15 amino acids. The CDR3 region has the DNA TGTGCCAGCAGCTACGACAACTCTGGGGCCAACGTCCTGACTTTC. Protein product: CASSYDNSGANVLTF.

The V call is TRBV5-4, the J call TRBJ2-5, with D perhaps TRBD2 (6 bases). The CDR3 totals 15 residues. V dropped 6 bases and J dropped 4 bases, with 19 bases sitting between them. The germline CDR1 and CDR2 sequences are SGHNT and YYREEE (reference sequence). The DNA for the CDR3 is TGTGCCAGCACCGCTTTCGGGGGTAAGGGAGAGACCCAGTACTTC. As protein: CASTAFGGKGETQYF.

CDR3 region: CASSREDSQNQPQHF. The CDR3, as DNA: TGCGCCAGCAGCCGAGAGGACAGTCAAAATCAGCCCCAGCATTTT. The chain joins TRBV4-1 to TRBJ1-5, with D tentatively TRBD1 (6 bases). CDR1 and CDR2 (germline): MGHRA, YSYEKL. This CDR3 comprises 15 residues. The V gene lost 4 bases and the J gene lost 4 bases, with 14 bases spanning the gap.

This chain connects TRBV29-1 to TRBJ1-1, with 8 bases matching TRBD1. CDR3 length: 14 residues. J lost 1 base, V lost 7 bases, and 8 bases had no gene match. Germline values: CDR1 SQVTM, CDR2 ANQGSEA. The CDR3 DNA sequence: TGCAGCGCCGGAGAACAGGGGGGGAACACTGAAGCTTTCTTT. Amino acid sequence: CSAGEQGGNTEAFF.

Notes on this clone: At one end, the junction sequence differs from germline, possibly due to a read error. J is TRBJ2-5 and V is TRBV7-7; 14 bases align to TRBD2. Germline V gene lookup returns CDR1 SSHAT and CDR2 FNYEAQ (reference sequence). This CDR3 is 15 amino acids long. CDR3 loop: CASSRGTSGGETQYF. The DNA for the CDR3 is TGTGCTAGCAGCCGTGGGACTAGCGGGGGAGAGACCCAGTACTTC. The full variable domain, completed using reference TRBV7-7 and TRBJ2-5, is GAGVSQSPRYKVTKRGQDVTLRCDPISSHATLYWYQQALGQGPEFLTYFNYEAQPDKSGLPSDRFSAERPEGSISTLTIQRTEQRDSAMYRCASSRGTSGGETQYFGPGTRLLVL.

The CDR3 DNA sequence: TGCGCCAGCAGCTTTCCTAGCTCAACTGGGGCCAACGTCCTGACTTTC. It is translated as CASSFPSSTGANVLTF. The chain combines TRBV5-1 with TRBJ2-6; a possible D gene is TRBD2 (5 bases). The CDR3 contains 16 residues. Looked up from germline, CDR1 is SGHRS and CDR2 is YFSETQ. The V end lost 2 bases, the J end lost 2 bases, and 11 bases lay between the germline ends. The full variable domain, completed using reference TRBV5-1 and TRBJ2-6, is KAGVTQTPRYLIKTRGQQVTLSCSPISGHRSVSWYQQTPGQGLQFLFEYFSETQRNKGNFPGRFSGRQFSNSRSEMNVSTLELGDSALYLCASSFPSSTGANVLTFGAGSRLTVL.

The genes are TRBV11-2 and TRBJ2-5; 8 nucleotides match TRBD2. The CDR3 totals 15 residues. Trimming took 1 base from V and 7 from J; bases not matched to a gene: 8. CDR1 is SGHAT and CDR2 is FQNNGV in the germline V gene. The CDR3 region is CASSLGGTRRVTQYF. The CDR3 DNA follows: TGTGCCAGCAGCTTAGGAGGGACTAGGCGAGTGACCCAGTACTTC.

In DNA form, the CDR3 reads TGTGCCAGCAGCATCAAGGGGGAGACCCAGTACTTC. Encoded protein: CASSIKGETQYF. The chain couples TRBV7-2 to TRBJ2-5, with D maybe TRBD1 (5 bases). V was shortened by 5 bases and J by 5 bases, with 9 bases between the two germline ends. The germline V gene encodes CDR1 SGHTA and CDR2 FQGNSA. This CDR3 has 12 residues.

The chain has TRBV7-2 and TRBJ1-1, with D possibly being TRBD1 (6 bases). CDR1 SGHTA and CDR2 FQGNSA come from the germline V gene. The CDR3 extends over 15 amino acids. Trimming removed 5 bases from V and 0 bases from J, with 13 bases in between. In DNA form, the CDR3 reads TGTGCCAGCAGCCGACCAACAGGGTTGAACACTGAAGCTTTCTTT. It encodes CASSRPTGLNTEAFF.

The chain employs TRBV2 and TRBJ1-6; no clear D gene. With 3 bases removed from V and 10 bases from J, the gap between germline ends came to 7 bases. Germline CDR1 is SNHLY and CDR2 is FYNNEI. This CDR3 comprises 12 residues. CDR3 in amino acids: CASSDWASPLHF. The CDR3 DNA follows: TGTGCCAGCAGTGATTGGGCCTCACCCCTCCACTTT.

The chain joins TRBV5-1 to TRBJ2-4; 12 positions agree with TRBD2. From germline, CDR1 is SGHRS and CDR2 YFSETQ. This CDR3 has 15 residues. Unmatched junction bases numbered 8, after V lost 5 bases and J lost 8 bases. The DNA of the CDR3 is TGCGCCAGCAGTGGACTAGCGGGGAGTGGGGACATTCAGTACTTC. It specifies CASSGLAGSGDIQYF. Using reference TRBV5-1 and TRBJ2-4 for the parts outside the CDR3, the full variable domain is KAGVTQTPRYLIKTRGQQVTLSCSPISGHRSVSWYQQTPGQGLQFLFEYFSETQRNKGNFPGRFSGRQFSNSRSEMNVSTLELGDSALYLCASSGLAGSGDIQYFGAGTRLSVL.

The rearrangement joins TRBV10-3 to TRBJ2-5, with TRBD2 matching over 10 bases. V was clipped by 8 bases and J by 1 base; unmatched bases: 4. CDR1 and CDR2 (germline): ENHRY, SYGVKD. The CDR3 covers 14 residues. CDR3 protein: CAIGLAGAQETQYF. The CDR3 bases are TGTGCCATCGGGCTAGCGGGGGCCCAAGAGACCCAGTACTTC.

The chain uses TRBV4-3 and TRBJ1-5; 7 nucleotides align to TRBD1. V was pared by 0 bases and J by 6 bases, with 11 bases of the junction left unmatched. Germline lookup yields CDR1 LGHNA and CDR2 YSLEER. The CDR3 consists of 17 residues. CDR3 sequence: CASSQETGNFIRQPQHF. CDR3 DNA: TGCGCCAGCAGCCAAGAGACAGGGAATTTTATTCGTCAGCCCCAGCATTTT.

This sequence joins TRBV4-2 and TRBJ2-1; D ambiguous. The CDR3 has 11 amino acids. With 0 bases removed from V and 9 bases from J, the gap between germline ends came to 3 bases. Germline values: CDR1 LGHNA, CDR2 YNFKEQ. The CDR3 is CASSQESEQFF. CDR3 in DNA: TGTGCCAGCAGCCAAGAAAGTGAGCAGTTCTTC.

This clone was observed a single time. The V call is TRBV11-2, the J call TRBJ2-7; D is undetermined. CDR3 length: 11 amino acids. Deletions cut 5 bases from V and 6 bases from J, with 8 bases between. The germline gives CDR1 SGHAT, CDR2 FQNNGV. CDR3 region: CASSLGLEQYF. CDR3 in DNA: TGTGCCAGCAGCCTAGGCCTCGAGCAGTACTTC.

The chain joins TRBV6-6 to TRBJ2-2, with TRBD2 as a possible D gene (6 bases). Trimming stripped 2 bases from V and 1 base from J, with 11 bases between. CDR3 length: 16 residues. CDR1 MNHNY and CDR2 SVGAGI come from the germline V gene (reference sequence). The DNA of the CDR3 is TGTGCCAGCAGTTACATGGACGGGGGGAACACCGGGGAGCTGTTTTTT. Translating it yields CASSYMDGGNTGELFF.

V and J are TRBV7-2 and TRBJ1-1; TRBD1 matches 7 bases. Germline loops: CDR1 SGHTA, CDR2 FQGNSA. V dropped 5 bases and J dropped 2; count of bases not matched to a gene: 5. The CDR3 runs 14 residues. The CDR3 region has the DNA TGTGCCAGCAGCCCCCGACAGGGAAACACTGAAGCTTTCTTT. Its translation is CASSPRQGNTEAFF.

The chain uses TRBV18 and TRBJ2-1; 11 bases are a match to TRBD2. From germline, CDR1 is KGHSH and CDR2 LQKENI. The trim removed 1 base at V and 2 bases at J, leaving 1 base unmatched. The CDR3 extends over 16 amino acids. CDR3 region: CASSPQLAGAYNEQFF. In nucleotides, the CDR3 is TGTGCCAGCTCACCACAACTAGCGGGGGCCTACAATGAGCAGTTCTTC.

This chain uses TRBV5-1 with TRBJ2-2; D gene unclear. Germline assignment: CDR1 SGHRS and CDR2 YFSETQ. V shed 0 bases and J shed 0 bases, with 9 bases lying between them. CDR3 length: 16 residues. For the CDR3, the DNA is TGCGCCAGCAGCTTGGGGACCGACGCGAACACCGGGGAGCTGTTTTTT. Its translation: CASSLGTDANTGELFF.

The rearrangement joins TRBV7-2 to TRBJ2-3, with 9 bases matching TRBD2. Germline CDR1 SGHTA, CDR2 FQGNSA. The CDR3 is made up of 19 amino acids. J gave up 4 bases and V 1 base, and 15 bases lay outside the gene matches. CDR3 amino acids: CASSLVAGGLEGRADTQYF. CDR3 coding DNA: TGTGCCAGCAGCTTAGTCGCGGGGGGGCTTGAGGGTCGGGCAGATACGCAGTATTTT.

This chain links TRBV10-3 with TRBJ2-5, with D perhaps TRBD1 (6 bases). This CDR3 spans 15 amino acids. V lost 6 bases and J lost 5, with 19 bases in between. Germline CDR1 and CDR2: ENHRY and SYGVKD. DNA of the CDR3: TGTGCCATCAGCCCTACACAGGGTGGAAGGGAGACCCAGTACTTC. The encoded protein is CAISPTQGGRETQYF.

The genes are TRBV5-1 and TRBJ1-1; weak D call: TRBD1 (5 bases). Germline assignment: CDR1 SGHRS and CDR2 YFSETQ. CDR3 length: 18 residues. Trimming removed 4 bases at V and 3 bases at J, with 25 bases between. The CDR3 DNA follows: TGCGCCAGCAGCGGGAAACCGGGACCCGGTAAATGGGACACTGAAGCTTTCTTT. Translated: CASSGKPGPGKWDTEAFF.

The V gene is TRBV5-1, the J gene TRBJ1-2; D ambiguous. The germline CDR1 and CDR2 sequences are SGHRS and YFSETQ. V lost 4 bases, J lost 5 bases, and 15 bases lay in between. CDR3 size: 14 residues. CDR3 bases: TGCGCCAGCAGCCTTCTGGCTGAGGTGTATGGCTACACCTTC. Translated, it gives CASSLLAEVYGYTF. Full variable domain (outside the CDR3, taken from reference TRBV5-1 and TRBJ1-2): KAGVTQTPRYLIKTRGQQVTLSCSPISGHRSVSWYQQTPGQGLQFLFEYFSETQRNKGNFPGRFSGRQFSNSRSEMNVSTLELGDSALYLCASSLLAEVYGYTFGSGTRLTVV.

The chain has TRBV19 and TRBJ1-5; D ambiguous. V dropped 4 bases and J dropped 0 bases, with 10 bases sitting between them. CDR3 length: 15 residues. The germline V gene encodes CDR1 LNHDA and CDR2 SQIVND (reference sequence). The CDR3 coding sequence is TGTGCCAGTAGTAGGATGAGTGGTAGCAATCAGCCCCAGCATTTT. This codes for CASSRMSGSNQPQHF. The full variable domain, completed using reference TRBV19 and TRBJ1-5, is DGGITQSPKYLFRKEGQNVTLSCEQNLNHDAMYWYRQDPGQGLRLIYYSQIVNDFQKGDIAEGYSVSREKKESFPLTVTSAQKNPTAFYLCASSRMSGSNQPQHFGDGTRLSIL.

The chain combines TRBV15 with TRBJ1-1; D gene ambiguous. Trimming took 0 bases from V and 1 from J, leaving 9 bases between them. The CDR3 loop spans 15 amino acids. CDR1 is LNHNV, CDR2 YYDKDF, per germline (reference sequence). CDR3 loop: CATSREHRPNTEAFF. CDR3 bases: TGTGCCACCAGCAGAGAACATCGGCCGAACACTGAAGCTTTCTTT.

The chain links TRBV5-1 to TRBJ2-5; D is unresolved. The CDR3 runs 13 residues. Trimming shortened V by 7 bases and J by 2 bases, and 12 bases separated the two germline ends. Germline CDR1 reads SGHRS; CDR2 reads YFSETQ. This CDR3 is CASQIGPQETQYF. Written as DNA, the CDR3 is TGCGCCAGCCAGATCGGGCCTCAAGAGACCCAGTACTTC.

This clone was observed a handful of times. V gene TRBV5-5 combines with J gene TRBJ2-5; a possible D gene is TRBD2 (6 bases). Germline CDR1 SGHKS, CDR2 YYEKEE (reference sequence). This CDR3 is built from 15 residues. The germline V and J ends were trimmed by 0 bases and 1 base, with 10 bases remaining between them. This CDR3 reads CASSLGDSSQETQYF. The DNA for the CDR3 is TGTGCCAGCAGCTTGGGGGACTCCTCCCAAGAGACCCAGTACTTC.